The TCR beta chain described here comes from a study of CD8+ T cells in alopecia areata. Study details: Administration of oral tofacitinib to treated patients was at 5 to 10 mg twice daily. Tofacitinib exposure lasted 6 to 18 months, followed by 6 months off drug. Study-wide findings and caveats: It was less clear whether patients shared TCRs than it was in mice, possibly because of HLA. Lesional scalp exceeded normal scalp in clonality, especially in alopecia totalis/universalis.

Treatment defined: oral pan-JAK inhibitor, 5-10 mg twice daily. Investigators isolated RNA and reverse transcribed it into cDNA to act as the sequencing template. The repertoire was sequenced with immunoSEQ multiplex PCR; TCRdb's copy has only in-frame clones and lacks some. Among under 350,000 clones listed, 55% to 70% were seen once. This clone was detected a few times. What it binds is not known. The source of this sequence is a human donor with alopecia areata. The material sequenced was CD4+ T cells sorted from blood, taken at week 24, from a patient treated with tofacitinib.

The DNA of the CDR3 is TGCGCCACCACTAAAGATACCGGAGGAGAGACCCAGTACTTC. This encodes CATTKDTGGETQYF. This chain links TRBV5-1 with TRBJ2-5; weak D call: TRBD2 (5 bases). Looked up from germline, CDR1 is SGHRS and CDR2 is YFSETQ. The V end lost 9 bases, the J end lost 4 bases, and 19 bases lay between the germline ends. This CDR3 comprises 14 residues.